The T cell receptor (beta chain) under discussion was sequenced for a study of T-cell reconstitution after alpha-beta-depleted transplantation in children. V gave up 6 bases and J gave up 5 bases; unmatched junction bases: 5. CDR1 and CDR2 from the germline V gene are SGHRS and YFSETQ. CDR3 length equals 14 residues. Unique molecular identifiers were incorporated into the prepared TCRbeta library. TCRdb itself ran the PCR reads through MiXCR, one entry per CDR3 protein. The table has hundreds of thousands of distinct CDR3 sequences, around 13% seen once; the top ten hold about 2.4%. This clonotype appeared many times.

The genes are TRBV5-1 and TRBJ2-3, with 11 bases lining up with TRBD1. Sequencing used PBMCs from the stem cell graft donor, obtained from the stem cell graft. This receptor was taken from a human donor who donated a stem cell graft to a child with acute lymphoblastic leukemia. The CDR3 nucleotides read TGCGCCAGCACCCCCGGGACAGGGGGAGATACGCAGTATTTT. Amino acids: CASTPGTGGDTQYF. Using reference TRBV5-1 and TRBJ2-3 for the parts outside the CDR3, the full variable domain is KAGVTQTPRYLIKTRGQQVTLSCSPISGHRSVSWYQQTPGQGLQFLFEYFSETQRNKGNFPGRFSGRQFSNSRSEMNVSTLELGDSALYLCASTPGTGGDTQYFGPGTRLTVL.